The entry that follows covers one T cell receptor (beta chain) sequence. The germline gives CDR1 DFQATT, CDR2 SNEGSKA (reference sequence). The CDR3 extends over 16 amino acids. TCRalpha and TCRbeta cDNA went through two nested PCRs of around 15 and 10 cycles. Using the 5' RACE reads, TCRdb records one entry per CDR3 protein without DNA. The repertoire table contains around 400,000 distinct CDR3 sequences. This record comes from a study of monozygotic twins with inflammatory bowel disease. Each donor supplied under 3 ml of blood. The sample was blood. The source is a human donor with ulcerative colitis or Crohn's disease, or a healthy co-twin of an affected twin (not recorded which). The chain has TRBV20-1 and TRBJ1-6; TCRdb names TRBD1, which stays unverified in the absence of DNA. CDR3 residues: CSPIPGRGTRDSPLHF.